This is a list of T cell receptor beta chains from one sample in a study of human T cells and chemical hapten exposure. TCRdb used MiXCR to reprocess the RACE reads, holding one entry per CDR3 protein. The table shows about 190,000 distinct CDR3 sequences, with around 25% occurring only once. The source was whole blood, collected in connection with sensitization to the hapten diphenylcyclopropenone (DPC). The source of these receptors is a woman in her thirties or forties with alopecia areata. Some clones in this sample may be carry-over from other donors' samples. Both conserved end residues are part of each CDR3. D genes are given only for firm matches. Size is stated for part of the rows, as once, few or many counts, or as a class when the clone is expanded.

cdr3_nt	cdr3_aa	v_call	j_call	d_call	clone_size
TGTGCCAGCAGCTGGAGGACCGAACCCTCACTCGCTCGAGAGCAGTACTTC	CASSWRTEPSLAREQYF	TRBV7-8	TRBJ2-7	NA	NA
TGTGCCATCAGAGGAGACAGAAACTCCTACGAGCAGTACTTC	CAIRGDRNSYEQYF	TRBV10-3	TRBJ2-7	NA	NA
TGCGCCAGCAGCCAAGACGAGGGCCAGCGTGAGCAGTTCTTC	CASSQDEGQREQFF	TRBV4-3	TRBJ2-1	NA	NA
TGTGCCAGCAGTTATCCGGCGAGACCCTACGAGCAGTACTTC	CASSYPARPYEQYF	TRBV6-5	TRBJ2-7	NA	NA
TGCGCCAGCAGCATTTTTTTAGCGGCGGGGAAATCCTACGAGCAGTACTTC	CASSIFLAAGKSYEQYF	TRBV5-1	TRBJ2-7	NA	NA
TGCGCCAGCAGCCACAACACTAATTCACCCCTCCACTTT	CASSHNTNSPLHF	TRBV4-3	TRBJ1-6	NA	NA
TGTGCCAGCAGTTCCCGAGCGGGAAACTCCTACAATGAGCAGTTCTTC	CASSSRAGNSYNEQFF	TRBV11-2	TRBJ2-1	TRBD2	NA
TGTGCCAGCAGTGCAGGGACTAGTCAGGGTGAGCAGTTCTTC	CASSAGTSQGEQFF	TRBV6-4	TRBJ2-1	TRBD2	few
TGTGCCAGCAGCTCGACAGGGCCGAAGGATACGCAGTATTTT	CASSSTGPKDTQYF	TRBV7-2	TRBJ2-3	TRBD1	few
TGCAGCGTTGAAGGCGAGCATGCCTACGAGCAGTACTTC	CSVEGEHAYEQYF	TRBV29-1	TRBJ2-7	NA	NA
TGTGCCAGCAGCGAGTTACAGGGGTCCCACCCCCTCGAGCAGTACTTC	CASSELQGSHPLEQYF	TRBV7-9	TRBJ2-7	TRBD1	NA
TGCAGTGCTAGCCTAACCCTCGTGGTCGGCGGGGGCACAGATACGCAGTATTTT	CSASLTLVVGGGTDTQYF	TRBV20-1	TRBJ2-3	NA	few
TGTGCCACCAGCAGAGGGGCCACCGAGGAGCAGTACTTC	CATSRGATEEQYF	TRBV15	TRBJ2-7	NA	NA
TGTGCCAGCAGTGATCTGGGCACAGATACGCAGTATTTT	CASSDLGTDTQYF	TRBV25-1	TRBJ2-3	NA	few
TGTGCCAGCAGCCGGCTTACAGGGCTCGCTGAAGCTTTCTTT	CASSRLTGLAEAFF	TRBV14	TRBJ1-1	NA	NA
TGTGCCAGCAGGTCACAGGGGTGGAGAGAAAAACTGTTTTTT	CASRSQGWREKLFF	TRBV27	TRBJ1-4	TRBD1	NA
TGCGCCAGCAGCCAAGGGGGTGCTAAGTCTTATGGCTACACCTTC	CASSQGGAKSYGYTF	TRBV4-3	TRBJ1-2	NA	NA
TGTGCCACCAGTGACCCCAGGGGCGACCCTATCTACGAGCAGTACTTC	CATSDPRGDPIYEQYF	TRBV24-1	TRBJ2-7	NA	NA
TGCAGTGTACCCATGCACGGACTGTCCTACAATGAGCAGTTCTTC	CSVPMHGLSYNEQFF	TRBV20-1	TRBJ2-1	NA	many
TGTGCCAGCAGCTTAAGGGGCGGGGGGGTAGACGCCTACGAGCAGTACTTC	CASSLRGGGVDAYEQYF	TRBV7-2	TRBJ2-7	TRBD2	NA
TGTGCCAGCAGTGGTACAGGGGGCATCAATCAGCCCCAGCATTTT	CASSGTGGINQPQHF	TRBV5-5	TRBJ1-5	TRBD1	NA
TGTGCCAGCAGCTCGCCCGGGAGGAGGAACTACGAGCAGTACTTC	CASSSPGRRNYEQYF	TRBV7-9	TRBJ2-7	TRBD2	NA
TGTGCCATCAGTGAGTGGACAGGGAGAGGCAATGAGCAGTTCTTC	CAISEWTGRGNEQFF	TRBV10-3	TRBJ2-1	TRBD1	NA
TGTGCCAGCCAGCAGGTGGGACTAGCTTTGTATGAGCAGTTCTTC	CASQQVGLALYEQFF	TRBV28	TRBJ2-1	TRBD2	few
TGTGCCAGCAGCTTGGATTTGGGCACAGATACGCAGTATTTT	CASSLDLGTDTQYF	TRBV5-5	TRBJ2-3	NA	NA
TGTGCCTGGGGGACCTCCTACGAGCAGTACTTC	CAWGTSYEQYF	TRBV30	TRBJ2-7	NA	NA
TGCAGCGTTGAAGAGGGACACAGCGGAGGCTACACCTTC	CSVEEGHSGGYTF	TRBV29-1	TRBJ1-2	NA	many
TGCAGCCTCCCCCTCGGGACTGCGGCTTTCTTT	CSLPLGTAAFF	TRBV20-1	TRBJ1-1	NA	many
TGTGCCATCAGTGCGGCGGGACTAGGTAGTCCCGATGAGCAGTTCTTC	CAISAAGLGSPDEQFF	TRBV10-3	TRBJ2-1	TRBD2	few
TGTGCCAGCTCACGCGGACAAGGGACCCATCAAGAGACCCAGTACTTC	CASSRGQGTHQETQYF	TRBV18	TRBJ2-5	NA	few
TGTGCCAGCAGCCCAATCGGAATTGCTGGCTACACCTTC	CASSPIGIAGYTF	TRBV7-2	TRBJ1-2	NA	few
TGCAGTGCTAGAGATCCTGGGAAGGTTACGGTGGGGCAGGGCTACACCTTC	CSARDPGKVTVGQGYTF	TRBV20-1	TRBJ1-2	NA	NA